This T cell receptor (beta chain) was identified in a study of blood T cell repertoires in COVID-19. This clone was recorded only once. The protocol was immunoSEQ multiplex PCR, while the TCRdb copy is restricted to in-frame clones and leaves out a portion. The repertoire holds around 58,000 clones, with 90% as singletons. The CDR3 consists of 14 residues. Germline V gene sequence: CDR1 MNHEY, CDR2 SVGEGT. The V end lost 2 bases, the J end lost 7 bases, and 12 bases lay between the germline ends. The sample consisted of peripheral blood. The clonotype was recovered from a man aged 55 to 70 with active COVID-19. The gene calls are TRBV6-2 or TRBV6-3 and TRBJ2-1, with D perhaps matching TRBD1 (6 bases). CDR3 protein: CASSYNRDVNEQFF. CDR3 nucleotide sequence: TGTGCCAGCAGTTACAACAGGGATGTGAATGAGCAGTTCTTC.